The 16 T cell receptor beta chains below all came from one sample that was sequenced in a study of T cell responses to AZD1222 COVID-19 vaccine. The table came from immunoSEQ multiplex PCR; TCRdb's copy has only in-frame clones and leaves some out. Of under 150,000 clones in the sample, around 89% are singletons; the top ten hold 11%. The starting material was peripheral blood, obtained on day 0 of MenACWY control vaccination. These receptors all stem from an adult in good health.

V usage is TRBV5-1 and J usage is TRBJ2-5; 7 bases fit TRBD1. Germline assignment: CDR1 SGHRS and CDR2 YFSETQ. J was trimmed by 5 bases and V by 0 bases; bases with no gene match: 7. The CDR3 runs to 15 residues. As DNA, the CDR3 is TGCGCCAGCAGCTTGGGGCAGGGGGTATCGGAGACCCAGTACTTC. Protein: CASSLGQGVSETQYF.

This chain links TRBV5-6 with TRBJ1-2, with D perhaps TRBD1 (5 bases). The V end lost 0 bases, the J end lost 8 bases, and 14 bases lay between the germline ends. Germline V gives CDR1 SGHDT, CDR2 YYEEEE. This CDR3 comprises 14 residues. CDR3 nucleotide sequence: TGTGCCAGCAGCTTGGGGGACGGGGTCAGCGGCTACACCTTC. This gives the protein CASSLGDGVSGYTF.

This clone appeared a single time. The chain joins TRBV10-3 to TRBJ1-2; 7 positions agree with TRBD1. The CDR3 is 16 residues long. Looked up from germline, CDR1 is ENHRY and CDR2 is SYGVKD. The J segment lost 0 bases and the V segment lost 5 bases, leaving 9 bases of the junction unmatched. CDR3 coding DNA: TGTGCCATCAGTAATCACTTGGGACAGACTAACTATGGCTACACCTTC. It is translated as CAISNHLGQTNYGYTF.

The CDR3 sequence: CASSVEGDLRDTIYF. DNA for the CDR3: TGTGCCAGCAGCGTAGAGGGGGACCTGAGGGACACCATATATTTT. The genes are TRBV9 and TRBJ1-3; D perhaps matches TRBD1 (6 bases). This CDR3 has 15 residues. V was trimmed by 0 bases and J by 8 bases, leaving 15 bases between them. Looked up from germline, CDR1 is SGDLS and CDR2 is YYNGEE.

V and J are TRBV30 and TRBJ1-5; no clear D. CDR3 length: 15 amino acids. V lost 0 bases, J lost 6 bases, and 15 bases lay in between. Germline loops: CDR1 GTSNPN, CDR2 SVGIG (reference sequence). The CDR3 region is CAWSVKPGFAQPQHF. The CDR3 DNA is TGTGCCTGGAGTGTAAAGCCCGGTTTCGCTCAGCCCCAGCATTTT.

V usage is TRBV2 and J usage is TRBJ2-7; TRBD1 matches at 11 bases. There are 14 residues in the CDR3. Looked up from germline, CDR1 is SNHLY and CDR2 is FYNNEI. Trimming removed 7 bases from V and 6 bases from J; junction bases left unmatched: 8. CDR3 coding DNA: TGTGCCAGCAAGCCGGGACAGGGGGTTAGCGAGCAGTACTTC. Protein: CASKPGQGVSEQYF.

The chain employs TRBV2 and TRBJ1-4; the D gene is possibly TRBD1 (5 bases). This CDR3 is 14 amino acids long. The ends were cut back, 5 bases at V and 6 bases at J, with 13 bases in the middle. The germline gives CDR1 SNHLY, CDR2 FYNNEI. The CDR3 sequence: CASSLGRTHEKLFF. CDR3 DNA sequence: TGTGCCAGCAGTTTGGGGCGGACCCATGAAAAACTGTTTTTT.

Here the CDR3 DNA reads TGTGCCAGCAGCGTGGGACTAGCGGGAGGTGTCGGGGTTCCAGATACGCAGTATTTT. Protein: CASSVGLAGGVGVPDTQYF. The chain is built from TRBV9 and TRBJ2-3; 15 bases line up with TRBD2. Trimming took 2 bases from V and 4 from J; bases not matched to a gene: 11. Germline V gene lookup returns CDR1 SGDLS and CDR2 YYNGEE. This CDR3 comprises 19 residues.

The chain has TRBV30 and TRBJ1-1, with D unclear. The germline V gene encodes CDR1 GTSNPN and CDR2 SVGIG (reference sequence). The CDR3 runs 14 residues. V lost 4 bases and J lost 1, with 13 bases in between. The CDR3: CAWKSRLGNTEAFF. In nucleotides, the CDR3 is TGTGCCTGGAAGTCCCGGCTCGGGAACACTGAAGCTTTCTTT.

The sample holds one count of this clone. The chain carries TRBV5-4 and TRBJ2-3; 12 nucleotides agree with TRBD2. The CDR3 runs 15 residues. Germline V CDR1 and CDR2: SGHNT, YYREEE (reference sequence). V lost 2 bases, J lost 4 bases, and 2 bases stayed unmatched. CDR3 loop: CASSLLAGGSDTQYF. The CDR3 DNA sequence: TGTGCCAGCAGCTTACTAGCGGGAGGTTCAGATACGCAGTATTTT.

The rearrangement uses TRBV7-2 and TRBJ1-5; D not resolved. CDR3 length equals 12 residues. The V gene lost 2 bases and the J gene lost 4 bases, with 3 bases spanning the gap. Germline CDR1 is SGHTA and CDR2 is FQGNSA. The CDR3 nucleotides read TGTGCCAGCAGCTTAATGAATCAGCCCCAGCATTTT. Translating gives CASSLMNQPQHF.

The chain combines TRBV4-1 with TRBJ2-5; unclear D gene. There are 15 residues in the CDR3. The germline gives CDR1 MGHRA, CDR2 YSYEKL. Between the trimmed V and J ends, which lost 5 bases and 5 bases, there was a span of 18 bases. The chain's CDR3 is CASSALGQVAETQYF. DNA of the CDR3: TGCGCCAGCAGCGCTCTCGGGCAGGTGGCGGAGACCCAGTACTTC.

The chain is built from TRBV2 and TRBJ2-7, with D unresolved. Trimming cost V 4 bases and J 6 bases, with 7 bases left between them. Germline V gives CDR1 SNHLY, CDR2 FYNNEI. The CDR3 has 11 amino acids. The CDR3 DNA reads TGTGCCAGCAGTGCCACCCGCGAGCAGTACTTC. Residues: CASSATREQYF.

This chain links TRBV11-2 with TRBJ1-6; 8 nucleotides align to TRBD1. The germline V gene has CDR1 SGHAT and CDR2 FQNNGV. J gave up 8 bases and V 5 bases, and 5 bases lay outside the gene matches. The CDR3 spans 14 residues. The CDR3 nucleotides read TGTGCCAGCAGCAAGGACAGGGAGTATTCACCCCTCCACTTT. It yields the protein CASSKDREYSPLHF.

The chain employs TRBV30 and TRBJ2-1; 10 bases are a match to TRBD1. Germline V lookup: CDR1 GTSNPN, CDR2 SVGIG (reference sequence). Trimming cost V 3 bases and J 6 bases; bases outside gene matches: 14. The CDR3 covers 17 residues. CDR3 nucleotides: TGTGCCTGGAGGGGGGGACAGGGGAGGCCGGGCGGCAATGAGCAGTTCTTC. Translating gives CAWRGGQGRPGGNEQFF.

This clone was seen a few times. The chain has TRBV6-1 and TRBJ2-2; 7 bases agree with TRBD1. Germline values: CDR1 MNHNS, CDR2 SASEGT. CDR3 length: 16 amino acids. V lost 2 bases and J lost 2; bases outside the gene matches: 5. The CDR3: CASSELRQGNTGELFF. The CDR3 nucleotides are TGTGCCAGCAGTGAACTGCGACAGGGAAACACCGGGGAGCTGTTTTTT.